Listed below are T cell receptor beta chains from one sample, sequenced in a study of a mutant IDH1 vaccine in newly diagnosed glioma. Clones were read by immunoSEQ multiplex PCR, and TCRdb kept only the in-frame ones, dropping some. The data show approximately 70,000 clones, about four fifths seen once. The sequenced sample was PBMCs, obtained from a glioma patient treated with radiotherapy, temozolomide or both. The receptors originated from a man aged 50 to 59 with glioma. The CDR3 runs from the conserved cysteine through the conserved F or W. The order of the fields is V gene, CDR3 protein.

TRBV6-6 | CASSSDPGGLNTEAFF
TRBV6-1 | CASSPRGTGGQPQHF
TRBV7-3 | CASSRDREEKLFF
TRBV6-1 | CASSEISSNQPQHF
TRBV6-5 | CASSSSGGSYEQYF
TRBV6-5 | CASSSLTGASPQHF
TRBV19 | CASSIGGRGEQFF
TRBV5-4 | CASSLDRVGEQYF
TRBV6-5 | CASSYKGSQPQHF
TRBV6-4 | CASSVQGGNQPQHF
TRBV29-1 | CSGRDRGLSGYTF
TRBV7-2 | CASSPPGGPNQPQHF
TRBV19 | CASMVVSGAYNEQFF
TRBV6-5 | CASSYERGGLKTQYF
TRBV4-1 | CASSQASVSYEQYF
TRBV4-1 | CASSQATGGIAYEQYF
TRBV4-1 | CASSQEGGQGLNTGELFF
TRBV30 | CAWSRTFNYGYTF
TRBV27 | CASSLSGSYSYTF
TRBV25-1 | CASSGPSGGEYYGYTF
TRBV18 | CASSPLRTEAFF
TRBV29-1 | CSVEDYNEQFF
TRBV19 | CASRTGGRSNQPQHF
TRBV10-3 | CAISRDRANTGELFF
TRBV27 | CASSLTGVSYEQYF
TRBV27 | CASTTGRSNTEAFF
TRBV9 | CASSVGAAEQFF
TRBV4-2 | CASSQGRDGTYEQYF
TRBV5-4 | CASSLDPGSSNTEAFF
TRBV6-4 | CASSEGSNQPQHF
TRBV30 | CAWRNTGSTEAFF
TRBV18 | CASSPPTQWNTEAFF
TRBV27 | CASGKTGLNQPQHF
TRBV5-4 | CASSASTGKAHNEQFF
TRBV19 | CASSIGREYGYTF
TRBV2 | CASRISGGRNEQYF
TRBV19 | CASRIGDTEAFF
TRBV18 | CASSLTDGNEQFF